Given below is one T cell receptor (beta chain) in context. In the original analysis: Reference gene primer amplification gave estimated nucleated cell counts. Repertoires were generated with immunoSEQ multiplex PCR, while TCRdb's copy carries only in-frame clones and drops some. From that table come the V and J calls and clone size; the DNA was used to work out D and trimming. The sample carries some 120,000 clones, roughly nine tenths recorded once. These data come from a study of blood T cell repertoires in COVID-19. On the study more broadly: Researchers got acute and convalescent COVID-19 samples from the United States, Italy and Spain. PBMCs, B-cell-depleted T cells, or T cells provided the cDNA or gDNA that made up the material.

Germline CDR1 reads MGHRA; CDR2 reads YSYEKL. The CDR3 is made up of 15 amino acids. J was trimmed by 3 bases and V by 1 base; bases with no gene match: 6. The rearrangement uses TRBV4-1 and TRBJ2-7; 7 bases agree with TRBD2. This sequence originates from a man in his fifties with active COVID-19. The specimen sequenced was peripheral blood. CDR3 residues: CASSQVSSGVYEQYF. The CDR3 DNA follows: TGCGCCAGCAGCCAAGTTTCCAGCGGGGTCTACGAGCAGTACTTC.